The TCR beta chain under discussion was sequenced for a study of tumor-infiltrating lymphocytes in primary liver carcinoma. General study findings and limits: Pairs comparing tumor with adjacent tissue or blood overlapped less than pairs drawn from tumor regions.

Germline DNA was extracted alongside blood RNA, which was obtained from unsorted whole blood. The CDR3 contains 15 residues. With 0 bases removed from V and 2 bases from J, the gap between germline ends came to 7 bases. Germline V gives CDR1 MNHNY, CDR2 SVGAGI (reference sequence). From approximately 0.5 ug of total RNA, TCR beta-specific cDNA was reverse-transcribed using a constant-region primer. Three nested multiplex PCR rounds, a slightly modified ARM-PCR, produced the libraries for TCR beta. Investigators reported that the first two PCR rounds, at 10 cycles each, used TRBV1-TRBV30 forward primers with a C-beta reverse primer. TCRdb fed the multiplex PCR reads into MiXCR, producing one record per CDR3 protein. Altogether 310,000 or so distinct CDR3 sequences are present, around three fifths being singletons, with the ten largest covering approximately 15%. About this clonotype: No antigen is known for it.

The sequence was collected from a woman between 25 and 40 years old with primary liver carcinoma and hepatitis B virus infection. The specimen was peripheral blood. The V and J genes are TRBV6-6 and TRBJ1-4; D gene uncertain. The DNA of the CDR3 is TGTGCCAGCAGTTACTCAGGTTCCACTAATGAAAAACTGTTTTTT. Translated, it gives CASSYSGSTNEKLFF.